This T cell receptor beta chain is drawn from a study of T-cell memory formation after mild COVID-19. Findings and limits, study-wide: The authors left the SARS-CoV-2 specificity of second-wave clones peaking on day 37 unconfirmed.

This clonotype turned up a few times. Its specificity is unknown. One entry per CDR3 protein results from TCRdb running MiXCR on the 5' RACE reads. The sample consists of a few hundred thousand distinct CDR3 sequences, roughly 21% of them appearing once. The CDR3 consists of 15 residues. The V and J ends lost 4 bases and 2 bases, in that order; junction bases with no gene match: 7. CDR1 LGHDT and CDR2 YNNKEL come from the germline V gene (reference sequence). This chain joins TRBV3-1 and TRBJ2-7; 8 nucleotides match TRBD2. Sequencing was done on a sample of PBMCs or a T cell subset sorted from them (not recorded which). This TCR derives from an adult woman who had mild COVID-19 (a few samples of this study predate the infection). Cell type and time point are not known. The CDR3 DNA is TGTGCCAGCAGCCCGGTCGCGGGGGGAGCCTACGAGCAGTACTTC. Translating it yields CASSPVAGGAYEQYF.